Each of the 7 T cell receptor beta chains below was sequenced from the same sample in a study of PD-1 blockade in classical Hodgkin lymphoma. The method was immunoSEQ multiplex PCR; TCRdb's version includes in-frame clones alone and lacks a portion of them. The profile shows 50,000 or so clones, around nine tenths of them singletons. Time point described: cycle 4 day 1 (C4D1), after 5 to 7 weeks of nivolumab. Following autologous stem cell transplantation, relapse occurred in every patient, and exposure to brentuximab vedotin varied. Sequencing used peripheral blood mononuclear cells (PBMCs), obtained before the fourth cycle of nivolumab. The receptors shown here come from a human donor with classical Hodgkin lymphoma.

This chain links TRBV27 with TRBJ2-1, with D unresolved. The length of the CDR3 is 15 residues. Per germline, CDR1 MNHEY and CDR2 SMNVEV (reference sequence). Trimming took off 3 bases at V and 1 base at J, with 10 bases between the two ends. The CDR3 sequence is CASSFSGDSYNEQFF. CDR3 nucleotides: TGTGCCAGCAGTTTTTCAGGTGATTCCTACAATGAGCAGTTCTTC.

The gene calls are TRBV10-3 and TRBJ1-4, with 7 bases fitting TRBD1. The CDR3 runs 15 residues. Germline CDR1 and CDR2: ENHRY and SYGVKD. V lost 4 bases to trimming and J lost 7 bases; unmatched junction nucleotides: 9. The CDR3 bases are TGTGCCATCAGTGGGGGGGGGACAGTGACTGAAAAACTGTTTTTT. It codes for CAISGGGTVTEKLFF.

The DNA for the CDR3 is TGTGCCAGCAGGGACCTCCGGGACAGGCCGTACGAGCAGTACTTC. This translates into CASRDLRDRPYEQYF. The chain recombines TRBV28 with TRBJ2-7; 8 nucleotides agree with TRBD1. The CDR3 runs to 15 residues. CDR1 and CDR2 from the germline V gene are MDHEN and SYDVKM. Trimming took 6 bases from V and 4 from J; bases not matched to a gene: 11.

The J gene is TRBJ2-5, the V gene TRBV7-2, with 9 bases that match TRBD2. The CDR3 has 13 residues. J gave up 6 bases and V 5 bases, and 4 bases lay outside the gene matches. Germline assignment: CDR1 SGHTA and CDR2 FQGNSA. The CDR3 DNA reads TGTGCCAGCAGCCGCGGGGGGGCCCAGACCCAGTACTTC. It is translated as CASSRGGAQTQYF.

V usage is TRBV5-1 and J usage is TRBJ2-7; TRBD1 agrees at 7 bases. The CDR3 is 13 amino acids. Germline CDR1 is SGHRS and CDR2 is YFSETQ. Trimming took 7 bases from V and 1 from J; bases not matched to a gene: 5. Written as DNA, the CDR3 is TGCGCCAGCCAGAAACAGGGGTCCTACGAGCAGTACTTC. Amino acids: CASQKQGSYEQYF.

This chain links TRBV6-5 with TRBJ2-2; TRBD2 aligns across 10 bases. The CDR3 length is 15 residues. Germline loops: CDR1 MNHEY, CDR2 SVGAGI. With 4 bases clipped from V and 7 bases from J, the junction kept 6 bases outside the gene matches. The CDR3 region has the DNA TGTGCCAGCAGTTCTAGCGGGGGCCGGGGCGGGGAGCTGTTTTTT. It codes for CASSSSGGRGGELFF.

V gene TRBV29-1 combines with J gene TRBJ2-3; no reliable D call. The CDR3 loop spans 13 amino acids. V gave up 7 bases and J gave up 3 bases, with 14 bases separating them. In germline, CDR1 is SQVTM, CDR2 ANQGSEA. CDR3 coding DNA: TGCAGCGGCGTTAGAAGTTCGACAGATACGCAGTATTTT. Translating gives CSGVRSSTDTQYF.